This is a list of T cell receptor beta chains from one sample in a study of blood T cell repertoires in COVID-19. TCRdb's table, derived via immunoSEQ multiplex PCR, lists solely in-frame clones and lacks some. Of about 190,000 clones listed, roughly 80% are singletons. Sequencing used peripheral blood. Receptor source: a man between 60 and 75 years old with acute or convalescent COVID-19. The CDR3 runs from the conserved cysteine through the conserved F or W. A D gene is named only where the DNA matches it firmly. Only some rows state a clone size, as once, few, many or a class for expanded clones.

abundance,v_gene,j_gene,d_gene,CDR3aa,CDR3nt
-,TRBV30,TRBJ2-7,-,CAWSVIRSILVGEQYF,TGTGCCTGGAGTGTAATAAGGAGCATACTTGTGGGCGAGCAGTACTTC
-,TRBV28,TRBJ1-5,-,CASSWGRNQPQHF,TGTGCCAGCAGTTGGGGGCGCAATCAGCCCCAGCATTTT
-,TRBV7-9,TRBJ2-1,-,CASSVGLYPDNEQFF,TGTGCCAGCAGCGTGGGACTCTACCCCGACAATGAGCAGTTCTTC
few,TRBV11-1,TRBJ1-2,-,CASSPRRDTMRYGYTF,TGTGCCAGCAGCCCAAGACGGGACACTATGCGGTATGGCTACACCTTC
-,TRBV5-1,TRBJ2-7,TRBD2,CASSDPAGGDEQYF,TGCGCCAGCAGCGACCCGGCGGGGGGGGACGAGCAGTACTTC
-,TRBV19,TRBJ1-2,TRBD1,CASSMGTGGAGYTF,TGTGCCAGTAGTATGGGGACAGGGGGCGCAGGCTACACCTTC
-,TRBV27,TRBJ2-1,-,CASSYYADSSNNEQFF,TGTGCCAGCAGTTACTACGCCGACTCCTCCAACAATGAGCAGTTCTTC
-,TRBV12-3/TRBV12-4,TRBJ1-2,TRBD1,CAITGGGEGYTF,TGTGCCATCACAGGGGGAGGGGAGGGCTACACCTTC
-,TRBV9,TRBJ1-6,-,CASSVTGGRSSYNSPLHF,TGTGCCAGCAGCGTGACAGGCGGCAGGAGCTCCTATAATTCACCCCTCCACTTT
-,TRBV5-1,TRBJ1-5,TRBD1,CASSLGTGGNQPQHF,TGCGCCAGCAGCTTGGGTACAGGGGGAAATCAGCCCCAGCATTTT
-,TRBV6-2/TRBV6-3,TRBJ1-1,-,CASSGSENTEAFF,TGTGCCAGCAGCGGCTCAGAGAACACTGAAGCTTTCTTT
-,TRBV7-8,TRBJ1-5,-,CASSPGQMPGPQHF,TGTGCCAGCAGCCCTGGACAGATGCCCGGGCCCCAGCATTTT
-,TRBV4-1,TRBJ2-4,TRBD1,CASSQVPGQGASVKNIQYF,TGCGCCAGCAGCCAAGTACCGGGACAGGGGGCGTCGGTCAAAAACATTCAGTACTTC
-,TRBV30,TRBJ1-6,-,CAWSGGYNSPLHF,TGTGCCTGGAGTGGAGGTTATAATTCACCCCTCCACTTT
-,TRBV4-2,TRBJ2-1,TRBD2,CASSQAASGGNTYNEQFF,TGTGCCAGCAGCCAAGCGGCTAGCGGGGGCAACACCTACAATGAGCAGTTCTTC
-,TRBV7-9,TRBJ2-7,TRBD1,CASSLPHSSGQGSSYEQYF,TGTGCCAGCAGCTTACCCCATTCTTCGGGACAGGGTAGCTCCTACGAGCAGTACTTC
-,TRBV10-3,TRBJ1-6,TRBD1,CANRPGQYNSPLHF,TGTGCCAACAGGCCGGGACAGTATAATTCACCCCTCCACTTT
-,TRBV7-3,TRBJ1-2,-,CAILRGSYGYTF,TGTGCCATCTTAAGGGGGTCCTATGGCTACACCTTC
-,TRBV10-2,TRBJ1-2,-,CASSSGGNYGYTF,TGCGCCAGCAGTTCTGGCGGAAACTATGGCTACACCTTC
-,TRBV30,TRBJ2-1,TRBD2,CAWSIVAGAGEQFF,TGTGCCTGGAGTATAGTAGCGGGGGCCGGCGAGCAGTTCTTC
-,TRBV28,TRBJ2-5,-,CASSSVEGLETQYF,TGTGCCAGCAGTTCTGTGGAGGGCCTGGAGACCCAGTACTTC
-,TRBV30,TRBJ2-4,TRBD2,CAWSWKGGLAGPTVTKNIQYF,TGTGCCTGGAGTTGGAAAGGGGGACTAGCGGGACCGACCGTTACCAAAAACATTCAGTACTTC
once,TRBV28,TRBJ2-3,TRBD1,CASSPQQGVWGTDTQYF,TGTGCCAGCAGTCCTCAACAGGGGGTATGGGGCACAGATACGCAGTATTTT
-,TRBV18,TRBJ2-1,-,CASSPGISGLNEQFF,TGTGCCAGCTCACCAGGTATTAGCGGCCTGAATGAGCAGTTCTTC
-,TRBV6-5,TRBJ1-3,TRBD1,CASSDRGLENTIYF,TGTGCCAGCAGCGACAGGGGCCTAGAGAACACCATATATTTT
-,TRBV6-5,TRBJ1-1,-,CASSRATGNTEAFF,TGTGCCAGCAGTCGGGCCACGGGAAACACTGAAGCTTTCTTT
few,TRBV20-1,TRBJ1-2,-,CSPRGYTF,TGCAGCCCGCGTGGCTACACCTTC
-,TRBV19,TRBJ2-1,-,CASMLMRSSYNEQFF,TGTGCCAGTATGTTAATGCGTAGCTCCTACAATGAGCAGTTCTTC
-,TRBV2,TRBJ2-1,-,CATGTLSYNEQFF,TGTGCCACCGGGACTCTCTCCTACAATGAGCAGTTCTTC
-,TRBV7-3,TRBJ2-2,-,CASRQGLNTGELFF,TGTGCCAGCCGCCAGGGCCTCAACACCGGGGAGCTGTTTTTT
few,TRBV6-1,TRBJ1-5,TRBD1,CASSEAQPDRGQPQHF,TGTGCCAGCAGTGAAGCCCAACCGGACAGGGGTCAGCCCCAGCATTTT
-,TRBV19,TRBJ1-1,-,CASSKAAETSITEAFF,TGTGCCAGTAGTAAGGCCGCCGAGACATCAATCACTGAAGCTTTCTTT
-,TRBV7-9,TRBJ1-3,-,CASSQGQGSGNTIYF,TGTGCCAGCAGCCAAGGGCAGGGCTCTGGAAACACCATATATTTT
once,TRBV11-3,TRBJ2-3,TRBD1,CASSVSGTGLGPSTDTQYF,TGTGCCAGCAGCGTTAGTGGGACAGGGTTGGGTCCAAGCACAGATACGCAGTATTTT
-,TRBV6-6,TRBJ1-2,-,CASSYGQRNGYTF,TGTGCCAGCAGTTACGGACAGAGAAATGGCTACACCTTC
few,TRBV24-1,TRBJ2-5,-,CATSDPDGEETQYF,TGTGCCACCAGTGACCCAGACGGGGAAGAGACCCAGTACTTC